This T cell receptor beta chain was obtained from a study of shared clonotypes between healthy human individuals. Turning to the study itself: Used for every donor were three CD4 naive, three CD4 memory, two CD8 naive and one CD8 memory plate. The study's findings and limits: Of the naive CD4 clonotypes, approximately 5% were shared across a handful of donors. The generation probabilities recorded for non-shared clonotypes fell below those of clonotypes shared by all four donors.

V was shortened by 0 bases and J by 6 bases, with 12 bases between the two germline ends. CDR3 length: 14 amino acids. Germline lookup yields CDR1 SQVTM and CDR2 ANQGSEA. About this clone itself: Its antigen is still unknown.

When replicate PCRs were run on sorted subsets, they used approximately 210 ng DNA, about 31,000 T cell genomes. Produced via immunoSEQ multiplex PCR; TCRdb's table is partial and in-frame only. The sample includes 630,000 or so clones, roughly 98% seen only once; the top ten take 0.3% to 0.35%. Naive-designated CD8 cells lacked CD45RO, were positively enriched for CCR7, and omitted terminally differentiated effector memory CD45RA+ cells. The source of this sequence is a man aged 25 to 45 in good health. The rearrangement joins TRBV29-1 to TRBJ2-4; tentatively, D is TRBD2 (6 bases). The sequenced sample was naive CD8+ T cells sorted from blood. The CDR3 spells CSVEESGPRNIQYF. CDR3 nucleotides: TGCAGCGTTGAAGAGAGCGGGCCACGAAACATTCAGTACTTC.